This entry lists 13 T cell receptor beta chains sequenced from one sample in a study of CD8+ T cells in alopecia areata. Reverse transcription of extracted RNA yielded cDNA, which provided the sequencing template. Repertoires were generated with immunoSEQ multiplex PCR, while TCRdb's copy carries only in-frame clones and drops some. There are 23,000 or so clones in the sample; 40% to 60% occur only once, and 31% lies in the top ten. The sequenced sample consisted of NKG2D-high CD8+ T cells sorted from blood. These receptors all stem from a human donor with alopecia areata.

This chain uses TRBV5-5 with TRBJ2-1, with D maybe TRBD2 (5 bases). The CDR3 sequence is 17 residues long. Trimming pared 0 bases from V and 0 bases from J, leaving 13 bases between. CDR1 is SGHKS, CDR2 YYEKEE, per germline (reference sequence). DNA for the CDR3: TGTGCCAGCAGCTTGGTGGCAACTAGACCCTCCTACAATGAGCAGTTCTTC. It translates to CASSLVATRPSYNEQFF.

This chain uses TRBV29-1 with TRBJ2-5; D is ambiguous. The assigned J gene may be wrong: the sequence end matches TRBJ2-7 better. Germline CDR1 reads SQVTM; CDR2 reads ANQGSEA. CDR3 length: 15 amino acids. The CDR3 bases are TGCAGCGTTGAAGGATCCCAATCGGGTGACTACGAGCAGTACTTC. Its protein product is CSVEGSQSGDYEQYF.

This chain links TRBV19 with TRBJ2-1; D call uncertain. CDR1 and CDR2 from the germline V gene are LNHDA and SQIVND (reference sequence). Between the trimmed V and J ends, which lost 3 bases and 4 bases, there was a span of 22 bases. The CDR3 consists of 18 residues. The chain's CDR3 is CASSIPSKFTGEYNEQFF. CDR3 in DNA: TGTGCCAGTAGTATCCCCTCAAAGTTTACGGGCGAATACAATGAGCAGTTCTTC.

The V gene is TRBV7-9, the J gene TRBJ1-1, with TRBD1 as a possible D gene (6 bases). The CDR3 is 12 residues long. Germline CDR1 is SEHNR and CDR2 is FQNEAQ (reference sequence). V lost 4 bases and J lost 6, with 9 bases in between. The CDR3: CASSWGQAEAFF. The CDR3, as DNA: TGTGCCAGCAGCTGGGGACAAGCTGAAGCTTTCTTT.

In this sample, this clone turned up many times. The V gene is TRBV5-1, the J gene TRBJ1-1, with D hard to call. V was trimmed by 0 bases and J by 5 bases, leaving 11 bases between them. CDR3 length equals 14 residues. Germline V gene lookup returns CDR1 SGHRS and CDR2 YFSETQ. The CDR3 loop reads CASSLVPDHTEAFF. The CDR3 DNA sequence: TGCGCCAGCAGCTTGGTTCCGGACCATACTGAAGCTTTCTTT.

The chain combines TRBV11-2 with TRBJ2-1; a weak D match, TRBD2 (6 bases). Between the trimmed V and J ends, which lost 5 bases and 1 base, there was a span of 21 bases. Germline CDR1 reads SGHAT; CDR2 reads FQNNGV. The CDR3 runs 18 residues. The CDR3, as DNA: TGTGCCAGCAGCCGAACACAGGAGGGGCGCCTATCCTACAATGAGCAGTTCTTC. Protein: CASSRTQEGRLSYNEQFF.

The V and J genes are TRBV27 and TRBJ2-1; 9 bases align to TRBD1. With 2 bases clipped from V and 4 bases from J, the junction kept 9 bases outside the gene matches. CDR3 length: 17 residues. Germline lookup yields CDR1 MNHEY and CDR2 SMNVEV (reference sequence). The DNA for the CDR3 is TGTGCCAGCAGTTTAACAAACAGGGGGCCCCGGTACAATGAGCAGTTCTTC. This encodes CASSLTNRGPRYNEQFF.

The V gene is TRBV7-9, the J gene TRBJ1-1; D is unresolved. V dropped 4 bases and J dropped 0 bases, with 15 bases sitting between them. Per germline, CDR1 SEHNR and CDR2 FQNEAQ (reference sequence). The CDR3 is 16 residues long. The CDR3, as DNA: TGTGCCAGCAGCTCCCCAATCAAAGTGCTGAACACTGAAGCTTTCTTT. This gives the protein CASSSPIKVLNTEAFF.

This chain uses TRBV6-6 with TRBJ1-1; possibly TRBD1 for D (5 bases). V lost 7 bases and J 2 bases, leaving 14 bases between the germline ends. Germline lookup yields CDR1 MNHNY and CDR2 SVGAGI (reference sequence). The CDR3 extends over 14 amino acids. The CDR3 spells CASKTLDSNTEAFF. For the CDR3, the DNA is TGTGCCAGCAAAACACTTGACAGTAACACTGAAGCTTTCTTT.

This clone has only a few counts. The chain carries TRBV19 and TRBJ2-2; a weak D match, TRBD1 (6 bases). CDR3 length equals 14 residues. Germline CDR1 and CDR2: LNHDA and SQIVND (reference sequence). V was pared by 5 bases and J by 5 bases, with 12 bases between. The CDR3 sequence: CASSDWGQTGELFF. The CDR3 DNA reads as TGTGCCAGTAGTGATTGGGGGCAGACCGGGGAGCTGTTTTTT. The whole variable domain, remainder taken from reference TRBV19 and TRBJ2-2, is DGGITQSPKYLFRKEGQNVTLSCEQNLNHDAMYWYRQDPGQGLRLIYYSQIVNDFQKGDIAEGYSVSREKKESFPLTVTSAQKNPTAFYLCASSDWGQTGELFFGEGSRLTVL.

The V call is TRBV2, the J call TRBJ2-1; 12 bases agree with TRBD2. Losses at the gene ends were 8 bases for V and 9 bases for J; bases not matched to a gene: 8. Germline V CDR1 and CDR2: SNHLY, FYNNEI. CDR3 size: 14 residues. The CDR3 region is CASETSGSAGEQFF. The DNA for the CDR3 is TGTGCCAGCGAGACTAGCGGGAGTGCGGGTGAGCAGTTCTTC.

Only a few counts were recorded for this clone. The chain recombines TRBV2 with TRBJ2-7; the D gene could be TRBD1 or TRBD2 (5 bases each). The CDR3 has 14 amino acids. Germline values: CDR1 SNHLY, CDR2 FYNNEI. V was shortened by 5 bases and J by 3 bases, with 14 bases between the two germline ends. This CDR3 reads CASSWSGDLYEQYF. The CDR3 nucleotides read TGTGCCAGCAGTTGGAGTGGGGACCTCTACGAGCAGTACTTC.

V gene TRBV7-3 combines with J gene TRBJ1-2, with 9 bases identical to TRBD1. The V and J ends lost 5 bases and 5 bases, in that order; junction bases with no gene match: 3. The CDR3 has 13 amino acids. From germline, CDR1 is SGHTA and CDR2 FQGTGA. DNA for the CDR3: TGTGCCAGCAGCCGTGGACAGGGGTATGGCTACACCTTC. Its protein is CASSRGQGYGYTF.